The 28 T cell receptor beta chains below all came from one sample that was sequenced in a study of T-cell memory formation after mild COVID-19. TCRdb recomputed calls from the 5' RACE reads with MiXCR, one row per CDR3 protein. The table lists some 130,000 distinct CDR3 sequences, 17% of them singletons. The sample comprised PBMCs or a T cell subset sorted from them (not recorded which). The receptors stem from a man between 18 and 35 years old who had mild COVID-19 (a few samples of this study predate the infection). Cell type and time point are not known.

There are a few counts of this clonotype. The rearrangement joins TRBV12-3 or TRBV12-4 to TRBJ2-2, with a tentative D call TRBD1 (6 bases). The CDR3 sequence is 14 residues long. Trimming cost V 6 bases and J 6 bases, with 14 bases left between them. The CDR3 DNA follows: TGTGCCAGCAGAACAGGGATTTTAGCCGGGGAGCTGTTTTTT. Translated: CASRTGILAGELFF.

This clonotype has more than one count but fewer than ten. This chain connects TRBV12-3 or TRBV12-4 to TRBJ1-2; perhaps TRBD1 as D (5 bases). The CDR3 contains 16 residues. V lost 3 bases to trimming and J lost 8 bases, with 22 bases between them. CDR3 in amino acids: CASSFKTASPSWGYTF. CDR3 DNA: TGTGCCAGCAGTTTCAAGACAGCCTCACCCTCCTGGGGCTACACCTTC.

This clonotype was detected only a few times. The J gene is TRBJ1-5, the V gene TRBV4-2; 8 nucleotides align to TRBD1. With 0 bases clipped from V and 5 bases from J, the junction kept 3 bases outside the gene matches. This CDR3 contains 15 residues. Germline V gene lookup returns CDR1 LGHNA and CDR2 YNFKEQ. Written as DNA, the CDR3 is TGTGCCAGCAGCCAAGATCAGGACAGGGATCAGCCCCAGCATTTT. As protein: CASSQDQDRDQPQHF.

The DNA for the CDR3 is TGTGCCTGGAGCCCAATGGGGGATCTAAGGCCCTCCGCTTTCTTT. It translates to CAWSPMGDLRPSAFF. The J gene is TRBJ1-1, the V gene TRBV30, with TRBD1 as a possible D gene (5 bases). The CDR3 covers 15 residues. Trimming cost V 3 bases and J 11 bases, with 25 bases left between them. From germline, CDR1 is GTSNPN and CDR2 SVGIG (reference sequence).

This clonotype showed up just a few times. The chain links TRBV6-2 or TRBV6-3 to TRBJ2-2; 9 nucleotides line up with TRBD2. The V gene end was trimmed by 7 bases and the J gene end by 6 bases; junction bases not matched to a gene: 12. Germline CDR1 reads MNHEY; CDR2 reads SVGEGT. CDR3 length: 16 residues. In nucleotides, the CDR3 is TGTGCCAGCAATTTTATGGGACTAGCTGTCCCCGGGGAGCTGTTTTTT. Translated, it gives CASNFMGLAVPGELFF.

This clonotype has ten or more counts. This chain connects TRBV7-9 to TRBJ2-3; D call uncertain. Trimming stripped 1 base from V and 4 bases from J, with 6 bases between. Germline V CDR1 and CDR2: SEHNR, FQNEAQ (reference sequence). This CDR3 is built from 13 residues. The CDR3 spells CASSLGNADTQYF. The DNA for the CDR3 is TGTGCCAGCAGCTTAGGGAACGCAGATACGCAGTATTTT.

This sequence joins TRBV4-3 and TRBJ2-5; 12 nucleotides match TRBD2. V lost 4 bases, J lost 4 bases, and 7 bases stayed unmatched. The CDR3 sequence is 16 residues long. Germline V gene lookup returns CDR1 LGHNA and CDR2 YSLEER. CDR3 bases: TGCGCCAGCAGCCGGAACGGACTAGCGGGGCGAGAGACCCAGTACTTC. Protein: CASSRNGLAGRETQYF.

This clonotype was recorded many times. The V gene is TRBV4-1, the J gene TRBJ1-4; D is uncertain. The CDR3 spans 14 residues. CDR1 MGHRA and CDR2 YSYEKL come from the germline V gene. V lost 4 bases to trimming and J lost 7 bases, with 13 bases between them. For the CDR3, the DNA is TGCGCCAGCAGCCCTTGGGAGCGGGGTGAAAAACTGTTTTTT. It specifies CASSPWERGEKLFF.

This clonotype turned up a few times. The rearrangement links TRBV4-1 to TRBJ2-5; 7 bases match TRBD2. The germline V gene has CDR1 MGHRA and CDR2 YSYEKL. The trim removed 0 bases at V and 1 base at J, leaving 11 bases unmatched. CDR3 size: 18 residues. CDR3 nucleotides: TGCGCCAGCAGCCAAGACTTCAAGCGGGGAGCTACCCAAGAGACCCAGTACTTC. Translated: CASSQDFKRGATQETQYF.

This clonotype was observed a few times. The chain carries TRBV20-1 and TRBJ1-6; D is possibly TRBD1 (6 bases). The germline gives CDR1 DFQATT, CDR2 SNEGSKA (reference sequence). Trimming took 5 bases from V and 8 from J, leaving 22 bases between them. This CDR3 has 16 residues. This chain's CDR3 is CSAPDRREGWDSPLHF. CDR3 nucleotide sequence: TGCAGTGCTCCCGACAGGAGGGAGGGTTGGGATTCACCCCTCCACTTT.

This clonotype has just a few counts. This sequence joins TRBV7-3 and TRBJ1-2, with D maybe TRBD1 (5 bases). V gave up 3 bases and J gave up 4 bases, with 18 bases separating them. In germline, CDR1 is SGHTA, CDR2 FQGTGA. The length of the CDR3 is 16 residues. The CDR3 DNA reads as TGTGCCAGCAGCTTGGGTGACAGACAGCGCCCCTATGGCTACACCTTC. It specifies CASSLGDRQRPYGYTF.

This clonotype was detected many times. The gene calls are TRBV7-9 and TRBJ2-1; the match to TRBD2 covers 9 bases. Germline V gene lookup returns CDR1 SEHNR and CDR2 FQNEAQ (reference sequence). This CDR3 has 15 amino acids. J gave up 4 bases and V 0 bases, and 1 base lay outside the gene matches. The DNA of the CDR3 is TGTGCCAGCAGCTTAGCACTAGCGGGTTACAATGAGCAGTTCTTC. It encodes CASSLALAGYNEQFF.

The table lists this clonotype with many counts. V usage is TRBV5-6 and J usage is TRBJ2-1; 8 bases align to TRBD1. Germline lookup yields CDR1 SGHDT and CDR2 YYEEEE. This CDR3 has 16 amino acids. Trimming took 1 base from V and 7 from J; bases not matched to a gene: 10. CDR3 loop: CASSLWSRGLGNEQFF. The DNA of the CDR3 is TGTGCCAGCAGCTTGTGGTCCAGGGGGCTTGGAAATGAGCAGTTCTTC.

J is TRBJ2-7 and V is TRBV12-3 or TRBV12-4; D might be TRBD1 (5 bases). The CDR3 is made up of 14 amino acids. Trimming stripped 5 bases from V and 2 bases from J, with 13 bases between. CDR3 nucleotide sequence: TGTGCCAGCAGTCTTGGGGCCTTACCCTACGAGCAGTACTTC. This sequence encodes CASSLGALPYEQYF.

In its sample, this clonotype was seen a few times. The rearrangement joins TRBV20-1 to TRBJ1-2; D perhaps matches TRBD1 (5 bases). CDR3 length: 11 residues. Germline loops: CDR1 DFQATT, CDR2 SNEGSKA (reference sequence). V lost 6 bases and J lost 8, with 13 bases in between. This CDR3 is CSASPGEGYTF. CDR3 coding DNA: TGCAGTGCCTCCCCGGGGGAAGGCTACACCTTC.

A few counts support this clonotype. This rearrangement joins TRBV15 to TRBJ2-5; 7 bases map to TRBD2. Germline V gene data show CDR1 as LNHNV and CDR2 as YYDKDF (reference sequence). This CDR3 region has 18 residues. V was pared by 0 bases and J by 2 bases, with 12 bases of the junction left unmatched. DNA for the CDR3: TGTGCCACCAGCAGAGATAGGTCTAGCGGAATGAAACAAGAGACCCAGTACTTC. Protein product: CATSRDRSSGMKQETQYF.

The chain links TRBV5-1 to TRBJ2-7; D might be TRBD2 (6 bases). V shed 3 bases and J shed 5 bases, with 12 bases lying between them. The CDR3 has 13 amino acids. Germline lookup yields CDR1 SGHRS and CDR2 YFSETQ. CDR3 region: CASSSGSGDEQYF. As DNA, the CDR3 is TGCGCCAGCAGCTCTGGATCGGGGGACGAGCAGTACTTC.

There are a few counts of this clonotype. The rearrangement uses TRBV6-5 and TRBJ2-5, with D perhaps matching TRBD1 or TRBD2 (5 bases each). This CDR3 is built from 14 residues. Germline V gene sequence: CDR1 MNHEY, CDR2 SVGAGI. Trimming pared 4 bases from V and 5 bases from J, leaving 14 bases between. CDR3 coding DNA: TGTGCCAGCAGTTGGGATTGGGGACGGGAGACCCAGTACTTC. Its protein product is CASSWDWGRETQYF.

This rearrangement joins TRBV20-1 to TRBJ1-6; D may be TRBD1 (5 bases). The germline V gene encodes CDR1 DFQATT and CDR2 SNEGSKA (reference sequence). Trimming removed 0 bases from V and 8 bases from J, with 17 bases in between. The CDR3 covers 16 residues. Written as DNA, the CDR3 is TGCAGTGCTAGAGACCCATTGACAGCCTTCTATTCACCCCTCCACTTT. This sequence encodes CSARDPLTAFYSPLHF.

In its sample, this clonotype was seen many times. The CDR3: CASRVKTPRSPYNEQFF. DNA of the CDR3: TGTGCCAGCAGGGTTAAGACCCCTAGGTCCCCCTACAATGAGCAGTTCTTC. The chain employs TRBV6-2 or TRBV6-3 and TRBJ2-1, with D hard to call. Trimming left V 6 bases short and J 2 bases short, with 20 bases between. CDR1 MNHEY and CDR2 SVGEGT come from the germline V gene. The CDR3 contains 17 residues.

In its sample, this clonotype was seen a few times. CDR3 region: CSARTNRGWDEQYV. The CDR3 DNA follows: TGCAGTGCTAGAACCAACAGGGGATGGGACGAGCAGTACGTC. This chain connects TRBV20-1 to TRBJ2-7; 7 bases line up with TRBD1. Germline CDR1 DFQATT, CDR2 SNEGSKA (reference sequence). CDR3 size: 14 residues. The J segment lost 5 bases and the V segment lost 2 bases, leaving 9 bases of the junction unmatched.

This clonotype was seen more than once but under ten times. V usage is TRBV7-9 and J usage is TRBJ1-1; possible D gene TRBD1, 5 bases. Trimming cost V 6 bases and J 3 bases, with 14 bases left between them. The CDR3 is made up of 14 amino acids. CDR1 is SEHNR, CDR2 FQNEAQ, per germline (reference sequence). CDR3 residues: CASRANVGDTEAFF. The CDR3 nucleotides are TGTGCCAGCAGGGCAAATGTAGGGGACACTGAAGCTTTCTTT.

This clonotype was observed a handful of times. The chain couples TRBV6-2 or TRBV6-3 to TRBJ2-7; possibly TRBD1 for D (6 bases). Germline V gene data show CDR1 as MNHEY and CDR2 as SVGEGT. This CDR3 contains 14 residues. The V gene lost 4 bases and the J gene lost 7 bases, with 17 bases spanning the gap. The CDR3 nucleotides are TGTGCCAGCAGTTCGGGACACCCCACGAGGGAGCAGTACGTC. This encodes CASSSGHPTREQYV.

This clonotype was picked up a small number of times. The chain couples TRBV29-1 to TRBJ2-5; D is possibly TRBD1 (6 bases). Germline V gene lookup returns CDR1 SQVTM and CDR2 ANQGSEA. This CDR3 region has 15 residues. V was pared by 5 bases and J by 4 bases, with 20 bases between. The CDR3 loop reads CSVKKPGVRGETQYF. CDR3 coding DNA: TGCAGCGTTAAAAAGCCAGGGGTGCGAGGAGAGACCCAGTACTTC.

The V call is TRBV7-9, the J call TRBJ2-3, with D perhaps TRBD2 (5 bases). CDR3 length: 15 amino acids. Germline V gene sequence: CDR1 SEHNR, CDR2 FQNEAQ (reference sequence). Between the trimmed V and J ends, which lost 3 bases and 6 bases, there was a span of 16 bases. The CDR3: CASSFRRVGWDTQYF. CDR3 DNA: TGTGCCAGCAGCTTCCGGCGGGTCGGCTGGGATACGCAGTATTTT.

This clonotype counts as medium-sized. The chain combines TRBV7-8 with TRBJ1-2; weak D call: TRBD1 (5 bases). Germline V gene data show CDR1 as SGHVS and CDR2 as FQNEAQ. This CDR3 has 16 residues. V shed 5 bases and J shed 0 bases, with 16 bases lying between them. CDR3: CASSLGQAWANYGYTF. For the CDR3, the DNA is TGTGCCAGCAGCCTCGGACAAGCCTGGGCTAACTATGGCTACACCTTC. Drawing the rest from reference TRBV7-8 and TRBJ1-2, the complete variable domain is GAGVSQSPRYKVAKRGQDVALRCDPISGHVSLFWYQQALGQGPEFLTYFQNEAQLDKSGLPSDRFFAERPEGSVSTLKIQRTQQEDSAVYLCASSLGQAWANYGYTFGSGTRLTVV.

This chain uses TRBV12-3 or TRBV12-4 with TRBJ2-3, with no clear D. The CDR3 loop spans 14 amino acids. Trimming took 3 bases from V and 9 from J, leaving 16 bases between them. The DNA for the CDR3 is TGTGCCAGCAGTTTTGGGCAGTCATTCGACACGCAGTATTTT. Translated: CASSFGQSFDTQYF.

This clonotype showed up many times. The gene calls are TRBV6-2 or TRBV6-3 and TRBJ1-5; D remains unclear. The CDR3 totals 13 residues. In germline, CDR1 is MNHEY, CDR2 SVGEGT. V dropped 8 bases and J dropped 0 bases, with 8 bases sitting between them. CDR3 DNA: TGTGCCAGCGCAACGGCTAGCAATCAGCCCCAGCATTTT. Translated: CASATASNQPQHF.